Shown below are 14 T cell receptor beta chains from a single sample sequenced in a study of shared clonotypes between healthy human individuals. Sequencing was performed with immunoSEQ multiplex PCR; in TCRdb, only in-frame clones are kept and a portion is missing. The sample contains approximately 740,000 clones, around 74% of which appear only once. Sequenced material: memory CD4+ T cells sorted from blood. Specified subset: CD45RA-negative fraction. All receptors come from a woman aged 25 to 45 in good health.

As concerns this clone: Other DNA sequences in the same sample also yield this CDR3. The chain is built from TRBV14 and TRBJ2-7, with D possibly TRBD2 on 5 matching bases. CDR3 length equals 15 residues. Per germline, CDR1 SGHDN and CDR2 FVKESK. Trimming shortened V by 1 base and J by 1 base, and 11 bases separated the two germline ends. CDR3 DNA sequence: TGTGCCAGCAGCCAAGGGCGAGGGCAGTCCTACGAGCAGTACTTC. Amino acids: CASSQGRGQSYEQYF.

The gene calls are TRBV5-4 and TRBJ2-1, with TRBD1 matching over 9 bases. This CDR3 has 15 residues. Germline CDR1 reads SGHNT; CDR2 reads YYREEE (reference sequence). V was clipped by 0 bases and J by 8 bases; unmatched bases: 6. The CDR3: CASSLAGDRAHEQFF. CDR3 DNA sequence: TGTGCCAGCAGCTTGGCCGGGGACAGGGCGCATGAGCAGTTCTTC.

The V gene is TRBV4-1, the J gene TRBJ2-1, with 8 bases that match TRBD1. This CDR3 spans 17 amino acids. Germline CDR1 reads MGHRA; CDR2 reads YSYEKL. The V and J ends lost 0 bases and 15 bases, in that order; junction bases with no gene match: 19. CDR3 in amino acids: CASSQDQRERTGFGRFF. Here the CDR3 DNA reads TGCGCCAGCAGCCAAGATCAAAGAGAGAGGACAGGGTTCGGGCGGTTCTTC.

The chain recombines TRBV19 with TRBJ2-5; 10 bases are a match to TRBD1. This CDR3 has 14 amino acids. Germline assignment: CDR1 LNHDA and CDR2 SQIVND (reference sequence). With V trimmed by 5 bases and J by 5 bases, 5 bases remained unmatched. The CDR3 loop reads CASSDRGLTETQYF. CDR3 DNA: TGTGCCAGTAGTGACAGGGGGCTGACGGAGACCCAGTACTTC.

The V and J genes are TRBV7-9 and TRBJ2-7; no firm D call. Trimming removed 3 bases from V and 4 bases from J, with 16 bases in between. Germline CDR1 SEHNR, CDR2 FQNEAQ (reference sequence). The CDR3 consists of 15 residues. The CDR3 nucleotides read TGTGCCAGCAGCTTGGGGTCAGCCGATCGATACGAGCAGTACTTC. Translated: CASSLGSADRYEQYF.

The chain links TRBV7-3 to TRBJ2-3; 7 positions match TRBD2. V trimming: 2 bases; J trimming: 6 bases; junction bases outside the gene matches: 2. Germline-derived CDR1 and CDR2 are SGHTA and FQGTGA. This CDR3 is 13 amino acids long. CDR3 loop: CASSLREDDTQYF. CDR3 DNA sequence: TGTGCCAGCAGCTTACGGGAGGATGATACGCAGTATTTT.

This clone was counted between two and nine times. V is TRBV4-1 and J is TRBJ2-3, with no clear D. Trimming left V 2 bases short and J 2 bases short, with 8 bases between. The CDR3 sequence is 14 residues long. Germline CDR1 reads MGHRA; CDR2 reads YSYEKL. CDR3 sequence: CASSQSGNTDTQYF. The CDR3 DNA reads TGCGCCAGCAGCCAATCCGGAAACACAGATACGCAGTATTTT.

This chain joins TRBV5-1 and TRBJ1-2, with TRBD1 identical over 7 bases. V shed 4 bases and J 0 bases; nucleotides not matched to a gene: 3. The CDR3 consists of 14 residues. Per germline, CDR1 SGHRS and CDR2 YFSETQ. CDR3 nucleotide sequence: TGCGCCAGCAGCCGGGACAGCTCTAACTATGGCTACACCTTC. It is translated as CASSRDSSNYGYTF.

This clone was seen a few times. The V call is TRBV5-5, the J call TRBJ1-5; TRBD1 matches 11 bases. Trimming took 4 bases from V and 1 from J; bases not matched to a gene: 10. The CDR3 is made up of 18 amino acids. CDR1 is SGHKS and CDR2 is YYEKEE in the germline V gene (reference sequence). The CDR3, as DNA: TGTGCCAGCAGCCCGACTGGGACAGGGGGTGTAAGCAATCAGCCCCAGCATTTT. This gives the protein CASSPTGTGGVSNQPQHF.

This clone has just one count. The chain links TRBV28 to TRBJ1-1; perhaps TRBD1 as D (5 bases). Germline V gene data show CDR1 as MDHEN and CDR2 as SYDVKM. CDR3 size: 12 residues. V lost 5 bases, J lost 10 bases, and 14 bases lay in between. This CDR3 reads CASSLQAYGAFF. The CDR3 DNA sequence: TGTGCCAGCAGTCTACAGGCCTATGGAGCTTTCTTT.

J is TRBJ2-2 and V is TRBV28, with 8 bases that match TRBD2. Germline V gene lookup returns CDR1 MDHEN and CDR2 SYDVKM. The CDR3 has 18 residues. The ends lost 5 bases at V and 1 base at J; junction bases unmatched: 12. CDR3 sequence: CASSPPGFSGRNTGELFF. The CDR3 DNA follows: TGTGCCAGCAGTCCCCCGGGGTTCAGCGGGAGGAACACCGGGGAGCTGTTTTTT. Supplemented by reference TRBV28 and TRBJ2-2, the full variable domain reads DVKVTQSSRYLVKRTGEKVFLECVQDMDHENMFWYRQDPGLGLRLIYFSYDVKMKEKGDIPEGYSVSREKKERFSLILESASTNQTSMYLCASSPPGFSGRNTGELFFGEGSRLTVL.

This clone occurred once. This chain uses TRBV28 with TRBJ2-1; D possibly corresponds to TRBD2 (5 bases). The V end was cut by 7 bases, the J end by 9 bases, with 16 bases between. This CDR3 spans 13 amino acids. CDR1 MDHEN and CDR2 SYDVKM come from the germline V gene. The CDR3 here is CASTWRSSSEQFF. The CDR3 DNA reads TGTGCCAGCACCTGGAGGTCCTCTAGTGAGCAGTTCTTC.

This sequence joins TRBV5-1 and TRBJ2-5, with D possibly called TRBD1 or TRBD2 (5 bases each). The CDR3 contains 16 residues. Germline CDR1 reads SGHRS; CDR2 reads YFSETQ. V gave up 0 bases and J gave up 5 bases, with 17 bases separating them. This CDR3 reads CASSLEVGTAAETQYF. The CDR3 nucleotides read TGCGCCAGCAGCTTGGAGGTTGGGACGGCGGCGGAGACCCAGTACTTC. Together with reference TRBV5-1 and TRBJ2-5, the CDR3 gives the full variable domain: KAGVTQTPRYLIKTRGQQVTLSCSPISGHRSVSWYQQTPGQGLQFLFEYFSETQRNKGNFPGRFSGRQFSNSRSEMNVSTLELGDSALYLCASSLEVGTAAETQYFGPGTRLLVL.

Worth noting for this clone: Because the CDR3's place on the DNA is in doubt, the DNA is left out and the CDR3 is given as listed by TCRdb. The chain links TRBV2 to TRBJ1-4; the table's D call TRBD1 went unverified against the DNA. Per the germline V gene, CDR1 is SNHLY and CDR2 is FYNNEI. The CDR3 length equals 14 residues, ends included. The CDR3 loop reads CASSEGRWGTGSLF.